A single T cell receptor (beta chain) is shown here with its context. The sample originates from a study of OX40 agonist ivuxolimab in advanced cancers. Libraries were prepared by immunoSEQ multiplex PCR; TCRdb keeps only in-frame clonotypes and omits some of them. Among over 55,000 clones listed, about 90% were seen once. The CDR3 spans 14 residues. Germline V gene lookup returns CDR1 MRHNA and CDR2 SNTAGT. Deletions cut 4 bases from V and 0 bases from J, with 7 bases between. The sequence was obtained from an adult with an advanced solid tumor such as melanoma, head and neck, liver or kidney cancer. The chain links TRBV6-4 to TRBJ2-1; perhaps TRBD2 as D (6 bases). Sequenced material: CD4+ or CD8+ T cells sorted from blood, taken in a trial of the OX40 agonist ivuxolimab. As DNA, the CDR3 is TGTGCCAGCAGTGTCGGGAGCTCCTACAATGAGCAGTTCTTC. This gives the protein CASSVGSSYNEQFF.